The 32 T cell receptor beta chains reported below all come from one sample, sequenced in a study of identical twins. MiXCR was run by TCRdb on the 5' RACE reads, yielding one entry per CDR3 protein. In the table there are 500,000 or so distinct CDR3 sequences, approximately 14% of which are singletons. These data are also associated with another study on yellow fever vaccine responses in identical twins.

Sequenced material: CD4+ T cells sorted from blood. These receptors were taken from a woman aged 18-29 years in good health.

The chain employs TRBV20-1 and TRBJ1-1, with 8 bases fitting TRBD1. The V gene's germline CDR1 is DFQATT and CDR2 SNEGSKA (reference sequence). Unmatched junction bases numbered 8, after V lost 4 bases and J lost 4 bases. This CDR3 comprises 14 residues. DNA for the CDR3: TGCAGTGCTACCCAGGGGGCTGGGAGCACTGAAGCTTTCTTT. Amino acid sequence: CSATQGAGSTEAFF.

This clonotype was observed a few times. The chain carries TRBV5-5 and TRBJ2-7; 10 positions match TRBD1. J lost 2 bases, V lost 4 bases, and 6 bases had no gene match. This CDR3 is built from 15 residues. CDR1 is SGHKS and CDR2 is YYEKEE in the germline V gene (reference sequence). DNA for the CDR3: TGTGCCAGCAGCCGGACGGACAGGGGGGCCTACGAGCAGTACTTC. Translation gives CASSRTDRGAYEQYF.

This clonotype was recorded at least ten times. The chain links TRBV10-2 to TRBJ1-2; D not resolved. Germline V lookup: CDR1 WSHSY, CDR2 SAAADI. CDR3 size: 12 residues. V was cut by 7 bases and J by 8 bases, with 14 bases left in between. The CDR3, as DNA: TGCGCCAGCACGGGCGGATCAATCGGCTACACCTTC. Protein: CASTGGSIGYTF.

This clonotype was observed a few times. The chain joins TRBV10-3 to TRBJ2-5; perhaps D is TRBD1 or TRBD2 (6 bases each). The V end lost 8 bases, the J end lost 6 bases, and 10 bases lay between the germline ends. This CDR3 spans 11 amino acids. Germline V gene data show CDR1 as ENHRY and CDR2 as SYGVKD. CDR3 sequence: CAIGRGQTQYF. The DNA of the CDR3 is TGTGCCATCGGCCGGGGGCAGACCCAGTACTTC.

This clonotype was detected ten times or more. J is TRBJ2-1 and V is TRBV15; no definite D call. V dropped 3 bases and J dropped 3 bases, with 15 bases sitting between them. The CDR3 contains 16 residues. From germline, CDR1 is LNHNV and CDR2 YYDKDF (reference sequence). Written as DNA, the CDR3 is TGTGCCACCAGCAGTTTCAGAGTTGGGTTCTACAATGAGCAGTTCTTC. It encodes CATSSFRVGFYNEQFF.

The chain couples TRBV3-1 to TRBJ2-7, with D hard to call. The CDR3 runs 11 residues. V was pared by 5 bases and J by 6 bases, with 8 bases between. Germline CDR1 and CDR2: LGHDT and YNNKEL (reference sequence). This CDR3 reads CASSSLSEQYF. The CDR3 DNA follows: TGTGCCAGCAGCTCATTAAGCGAGCAGTACTTC.

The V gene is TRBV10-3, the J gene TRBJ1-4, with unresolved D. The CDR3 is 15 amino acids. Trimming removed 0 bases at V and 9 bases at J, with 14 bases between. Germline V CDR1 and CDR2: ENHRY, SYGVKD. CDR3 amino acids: CAISESWADRQKLFF. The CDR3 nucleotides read TGTGCCATCAGTGAGTCCTGGGCAGACCGGCAAAAACTGTTTTTT.

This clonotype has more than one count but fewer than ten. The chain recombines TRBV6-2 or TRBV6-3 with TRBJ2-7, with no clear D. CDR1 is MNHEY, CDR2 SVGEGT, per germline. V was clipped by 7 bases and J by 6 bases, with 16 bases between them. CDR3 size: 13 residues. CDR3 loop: CASNRGNLGEQYF. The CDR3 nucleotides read TGTGCCAGCAACCGTGGTAATCTGGGCGAGCAGTACTTC.

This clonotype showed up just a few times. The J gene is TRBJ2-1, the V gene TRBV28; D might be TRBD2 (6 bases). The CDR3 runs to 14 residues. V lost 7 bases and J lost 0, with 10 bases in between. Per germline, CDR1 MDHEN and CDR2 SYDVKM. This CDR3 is CASTLGLSYNEQFF. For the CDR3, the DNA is TGTGCCAGCACTTTGGGACTCTCCTACAATGAGCAGTTCTTC.

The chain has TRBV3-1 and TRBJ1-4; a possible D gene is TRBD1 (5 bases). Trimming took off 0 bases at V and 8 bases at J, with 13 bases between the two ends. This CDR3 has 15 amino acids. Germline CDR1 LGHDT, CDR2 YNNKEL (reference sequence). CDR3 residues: CASSQDGGSREKLFF. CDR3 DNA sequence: TGTGCCAGCAGCCAAGATGGGGGGTCTCGGGAAAAACTGTTTTTT.

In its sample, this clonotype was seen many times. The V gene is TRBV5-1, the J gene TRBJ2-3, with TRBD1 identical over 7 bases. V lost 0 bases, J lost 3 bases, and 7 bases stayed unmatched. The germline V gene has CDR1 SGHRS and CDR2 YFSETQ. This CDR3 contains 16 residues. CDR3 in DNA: TGCGCCAGCAGCTTGGAGGGGGCGTTTGGAACAGATACGCAGTATTTT. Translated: CASSLEGAFGTDTQYF.

The CDR3 loop reads CASSPTVAGGLETQYF. The CDR3 bases are TGCGCCAGCAGCCCGACCGTGGCGGGAGGCTTAGAGACCCAGTACTTC. The V and J genes are TRBV5-1 and TRBJ2-5, with 8 bases fitting TRBD2. Germline V gives CDR1 SGHRS, CDR2 YFSETQ. V gave up 4 bases and J gave up 4 bases; unmatched junction bases: 12. The CDR3 loop spans 16 amino acids. The variable domain in full, completed from reference TRBV5-1 and TRBJ2-5, reads KAGVTQTPRYLIKTRGQQVTLSCSPISGHRSVSWYQQTPGQGLQFLFEYFSETQRNKGNFPGRFSGRQFSNSRSEMNVSTLELGDSALYLCASSPTVAGGLETQYFGPGTRLLVL.

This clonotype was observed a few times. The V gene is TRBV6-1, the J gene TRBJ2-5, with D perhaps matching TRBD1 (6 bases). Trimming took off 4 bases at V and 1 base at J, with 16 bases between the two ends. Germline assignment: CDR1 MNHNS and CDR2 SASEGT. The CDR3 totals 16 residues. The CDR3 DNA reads TGTGCCAGCAGTGGTACTGGACAGCGAGGCCAAGAGACCCAGTACTTC. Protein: CASSGTGQRGQETQYF.

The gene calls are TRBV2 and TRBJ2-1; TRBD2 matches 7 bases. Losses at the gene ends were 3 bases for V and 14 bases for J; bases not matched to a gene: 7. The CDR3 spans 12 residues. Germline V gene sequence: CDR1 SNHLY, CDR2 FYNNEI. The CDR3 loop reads CASSEVVTSEFF. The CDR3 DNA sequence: TGTGCCAGCAGTGAGGTGGTAACTAGCGAGTTCTTC.

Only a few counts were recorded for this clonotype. In DNA, the CDR3 is TGTGCCAGCAGTTCCCAAAGCCGATCCCGTAAAAACATTCAGTACTTC. Translated, it gives CASSSQSRSRKNIQYF. The chain joins TRBV28 to TRBJ2-4, with unresolved D. With 4 bases removed from V and 4 bases from J, the gap between germline ends came to 17 bases. This CDR3 is 16 amino acids long. Germline V lookup: CDR1 MDHEN, CDR2 SYDVKM.

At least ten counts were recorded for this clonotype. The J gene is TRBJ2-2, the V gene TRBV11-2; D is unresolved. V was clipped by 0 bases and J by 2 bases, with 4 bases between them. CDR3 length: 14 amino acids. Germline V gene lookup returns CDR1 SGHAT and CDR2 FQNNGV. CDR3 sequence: CASSLEVNTGELFF. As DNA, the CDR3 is TGTGCCAGCAGCTTAGAGGTTAACACCGGGGAGCTGTTTTTT.

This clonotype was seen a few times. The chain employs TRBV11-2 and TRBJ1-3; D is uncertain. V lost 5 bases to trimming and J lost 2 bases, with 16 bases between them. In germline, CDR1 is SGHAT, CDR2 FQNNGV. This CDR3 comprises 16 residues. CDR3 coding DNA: TGTGCCAGCAGCCCGAGACTGAGGATAGCTGGAAACACCATATATTTT. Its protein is CASSPRLRIAGNTIYF.

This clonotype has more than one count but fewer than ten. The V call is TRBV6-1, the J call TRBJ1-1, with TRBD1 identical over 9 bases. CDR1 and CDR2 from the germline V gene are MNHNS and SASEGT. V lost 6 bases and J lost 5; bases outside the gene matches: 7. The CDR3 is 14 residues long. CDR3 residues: CASRIQGAGTEAFF. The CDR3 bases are TGTGCCAGCAGGATACAGGGGGCGGGTACTGAAGCTTTCTTT.

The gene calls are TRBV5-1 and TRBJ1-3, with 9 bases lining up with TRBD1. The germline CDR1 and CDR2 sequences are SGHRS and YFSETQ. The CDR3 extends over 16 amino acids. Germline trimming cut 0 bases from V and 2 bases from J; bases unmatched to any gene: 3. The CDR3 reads CASSLEGTGTGNTIYF. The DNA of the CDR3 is TGCGCCAGCAGCTTGGAGGGGACAGGGACTGGAAACACCATATATTTT.

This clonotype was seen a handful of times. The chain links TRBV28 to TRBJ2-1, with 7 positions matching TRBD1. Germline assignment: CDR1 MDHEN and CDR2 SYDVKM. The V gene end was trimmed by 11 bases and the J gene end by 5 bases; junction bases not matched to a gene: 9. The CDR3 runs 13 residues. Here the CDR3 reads CAATGTPNNEQFF. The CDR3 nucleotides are TGTGCCGCGACAGGGACCCCCAACAATGAGCAGTTCTTC.

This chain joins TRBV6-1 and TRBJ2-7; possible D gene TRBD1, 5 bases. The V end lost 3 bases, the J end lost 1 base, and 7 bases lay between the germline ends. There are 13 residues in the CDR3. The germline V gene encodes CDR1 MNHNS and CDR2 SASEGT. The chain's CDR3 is CASSDQGSYEQYF. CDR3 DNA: TGTGCCAGCAGTGACCAGGGTTCCTACGAGCAGTACTTC.

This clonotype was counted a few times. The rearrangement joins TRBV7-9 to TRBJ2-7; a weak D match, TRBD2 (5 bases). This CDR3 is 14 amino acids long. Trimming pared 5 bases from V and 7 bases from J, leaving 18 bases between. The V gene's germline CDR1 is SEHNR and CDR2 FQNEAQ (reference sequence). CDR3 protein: CASSPTTGVGEQYF. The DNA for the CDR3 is TGTGCCAGCAGCCCAACGACCGGGGTGGGTGAGCAGTACTTC.

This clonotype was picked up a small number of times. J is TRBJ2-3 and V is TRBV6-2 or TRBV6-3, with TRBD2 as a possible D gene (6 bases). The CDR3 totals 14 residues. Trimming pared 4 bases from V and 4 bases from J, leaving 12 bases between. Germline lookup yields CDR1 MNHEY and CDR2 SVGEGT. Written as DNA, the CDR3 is TGTGCCAGCAGTTTGGCGGGGTTGCCAGATACGCAGTATTTT. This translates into CASSLAGLPDTQYF.

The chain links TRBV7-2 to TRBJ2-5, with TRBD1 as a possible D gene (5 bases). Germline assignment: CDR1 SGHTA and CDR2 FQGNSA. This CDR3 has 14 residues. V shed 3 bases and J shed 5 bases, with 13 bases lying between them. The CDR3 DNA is TGTGCCAGCAGCTTCGGCCCCGCAGGGGAGACCCAGTACTTC. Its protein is CASSFGPAGETQYF. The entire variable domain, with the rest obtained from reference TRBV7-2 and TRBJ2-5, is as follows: GAGVSQSPSNKVTEKGKDVELRCDPISGHTALYWYRQSLGQGLEFLIYFQGNSAPDKSGLPSDRFSAERTGGSVSTLTIQRTQQEDSAVYLCASSFGPAGETQYFGPGTRLLVL.

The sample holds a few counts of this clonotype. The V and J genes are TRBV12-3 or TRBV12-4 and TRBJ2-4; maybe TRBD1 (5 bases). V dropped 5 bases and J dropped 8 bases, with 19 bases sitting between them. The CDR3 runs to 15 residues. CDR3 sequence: CASSPKKAQGDIQYF. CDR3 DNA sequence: TGTGCCAGCAGTCCCAAGAAGGCTCAGGGTGACATTCAGTACTTC.

The CDR3 is CASSQGLPYEQYF. The CDR3, as DNA: TGTGCCAGCAGCCAGGGACTGCCCTACGAGCAGTACTTC. The rearrangement links TRBV2 to TRBJ2-7, with D perhaps matching TRBD2 (6 bases). Trimming took 6 bases from V and 2 from J, leaving 11 bases between them. Germline V lookup: CDR1 SNHLY, CDR2 FYNNEI. CDR3 length: 13 amino acids.

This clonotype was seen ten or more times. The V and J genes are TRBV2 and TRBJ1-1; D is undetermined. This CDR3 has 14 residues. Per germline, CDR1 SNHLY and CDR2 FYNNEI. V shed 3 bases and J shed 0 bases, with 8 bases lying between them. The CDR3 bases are TGTGCCAGCAGTGACGACATCTTGAACACTGAAGCTTTCTTT. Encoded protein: CASSDDILNTEAFF. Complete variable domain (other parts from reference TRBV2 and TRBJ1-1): EPEVTQTPSHQVTQMGQEVILRCVPISNHLYFYWYRQILGQKVEFLVSFYNNEISEKSEIFDDQFSVERPDGSNFTLKIRSTKLEDSAMYFCASSDDILNTEAFFGQGTRLTVV.

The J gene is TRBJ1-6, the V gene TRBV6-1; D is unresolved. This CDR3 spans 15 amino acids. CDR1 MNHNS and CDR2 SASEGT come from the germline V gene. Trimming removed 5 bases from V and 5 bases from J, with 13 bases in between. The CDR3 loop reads CASSPGAVNNSPLHF. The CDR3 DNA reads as TGTGCCAGCAGTCCGGGAGCGGTGAATAATTCACCCCTCCACTTT.

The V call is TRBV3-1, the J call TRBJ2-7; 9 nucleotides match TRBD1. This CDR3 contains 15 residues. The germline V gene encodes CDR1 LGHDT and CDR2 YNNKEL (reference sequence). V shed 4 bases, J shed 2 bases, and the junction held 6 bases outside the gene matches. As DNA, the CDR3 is TGTGCCAGCAGCCTACCGGGACAGGGAACCTACGAGCAGTACTTC. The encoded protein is CASSLPGQGTYEQYF.

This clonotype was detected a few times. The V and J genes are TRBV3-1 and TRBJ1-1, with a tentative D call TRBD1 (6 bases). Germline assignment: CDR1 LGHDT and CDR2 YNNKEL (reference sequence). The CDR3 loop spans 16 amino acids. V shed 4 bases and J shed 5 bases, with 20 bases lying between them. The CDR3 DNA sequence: TGTGCCAGCAGCCCTTCCTTTGGGGTAGGGGGTACTGAAGCTTTCTTT. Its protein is CASSPSFGVGGTEAFF.

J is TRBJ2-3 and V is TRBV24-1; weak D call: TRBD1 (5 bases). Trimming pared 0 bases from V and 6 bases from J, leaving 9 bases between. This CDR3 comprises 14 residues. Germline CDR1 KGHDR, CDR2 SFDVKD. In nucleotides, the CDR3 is TGTGCCACCAGTGATTTGGGGGCAACGGATACGCAGTATTTT. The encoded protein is CATSDLGATDTQYF.

The CDR3: CASTRWGSGQETQYF. Written as DNA, the CDR3 is TGCGCCAGCACCAGGTGGGGGAGCGGGCAAGAGACCCAGTACTTC. This chain joins TRBV5-1 and TRBJ2-5; D may be TRBD2 (6 bases). CDR1 is SGHRS, CDR2 YFSETQ, per germline. The CDR3 consists of 15 residues. V was clipped by 6 bases and J by 2 bases, with 17 bases between them.